This TCR beta chain was recorded in a study of cytotoxic CD8 clonotypes in ibrutinib-treated CLL. Data came from immunoSEQ multiplex PCR; TCRdb stores just in-frame clones and leaves some out. The sample includes about 130,000 clones, approximately 85% of them seen just once. Germline loops: CDR1 LNHNV, CDR2 YYDKDF (reference sequence). V shed 3 bases and J 2 bases; nucleotides not matched to a gene: 8. This CDR3 comprises 16 residues. The chain links TRBV15 to TRBJ2-5; 8 positions match TRBD1. The material sequenced was PBMCs, taken after 24 months of ibrutinib treatment. The clonotype comes from a human donor with chronic lymphocytic leukemia. The CDR3: CATSSGRQGWQETQYF. CDR3 sequence (DNA): TGTGCCACCAGCAGCGGTAGACAGGGGTGGCAAGAGACCCAGTACTTC.